This entry is about one T cell receptor (beta chain). Its antigen remains unidentified. No much larger clone exists at a distance of one base, and base qualities are not known. The sample comes from a study of metastatic and nonmetastatic thyroid tumors (dated by TCRdb to 2020 to 2021). For the wider study: Repertoires from peripheral blood and from tumor or nodule tissue samples of malignant and benign thyroid patients were compared.

Overall results and qualifications from the work: In both blood and tumor samples, malignant tumors were reported to have significantly higher TCR beta diversity than benign nodules.

No treatment had been received by any patient before thyroid surgery. Using T-cell receptor beta sequencing, the researchers looked back retrospectively at clinical samples from patients, gathered between about 2011 and 2019. Libraries came from PCR. Instrument on record: Illumina HiSeq 4000. High-throughput sequencing was used to profile the TCR beta-chain CDR3 region of each patient. In the source study's methods: CDR3 differences across clinicopathological groups were used to build a classifier for discriminating distant-metastatic papillary thyroid cancer patients. To measure repertoire diversity the researchers used the Shannon index, while the Morisita-Horn index served to gauge how similar the tumor and blood repertoires were. Using fastp trimming at Q25 and MiXCR clonotype assembly, TCRdb reanalyzed the public sequencing data and kept in-frame beta chains. These V and J calls are TCRdb output, not the study's own analysis. This sample comprises about 20,000 clones, 25% to 35% of them detected only once. About 23% of the sample rests with the top ten.

The germline V end is reduced by 4 bases and the J end by 3 bases; junction bases left unmatched: 1. Counted from cysteine to phenylalanine, this CDR3 has 14 amino acids. The CDR3 DNA has 42 bases and is translated from base 1. Via the germline V gene, CDR1 is SGHRS and CDR2 YFSETQ. Sequenced input: tumor tissue. The V gene is TRBV5-1 and the J gene is TRBJ2-7, with 13 bases in between that match TRBD2. The TCR comes from a male donor with papillary thyroid cancer or a benign thyroid nodule (not recorded which). Some clones in this sample may be carry-over from other donors' samples. The CDR3 has the sequence CASSRTSGSYEQYF. The nucleotides read TGCGCCAGCAGCCGGACTAGCGGGAGCTACGAGCAGTACTTC.